This T cell receptor (beta chain) was retrieved from a study of T-cell memory formation after mild COVID-19 (dated by TCRdb to about 2021). Regarding the research as a whole: Most TCR sequence clusters were specific to one of the two donors. T-cell clones expanding and contracting after mild COVID-19 in a couple of donors were tracked by longitudinal TCRalpha and TCRbeta repertoire sequencing. Two young, previously healthy adult volunteers made up the cohort, one male and one female.

Instrument used: Illumina NovaSeq 6000. cDNA libraries for TCRalpha and TCRbeta were prepared by 5'RACE using constant-segment primers, with sample barcodes and unique molecular identifiers added. Trizol reagent was used to extract RNA from every sample. Amplification of the libraries took two PCR steps, and the second step added a second sample barcode plus Illumina TruSeq adapters. Sequencing of libraries was performed on an Illumina NovaSeq with 2 x 150 bp paired-end reads. Turning to the authors' computational methods: Demultiplexing of reads and collapsing into UMI-guided consensus sequences were performed with migec v1.2.7. Using mixcr v2.1.11, UMI consensuses were aligned to TRA and TRB V and J templates and then assembled into clonotypes. A clonotype was counted as expanded or contracted only when both edgeR and NoisET called the clonotype significant, with the noise models trained on biological replicates. For edgeR calls, a false discovery rate-adjusted p below 0.01 and a log2 fold-change threshold of 1 were applied. As an exploratory analysis of dynamics, max-normalized trajectories of the 1000 most abundant clonotypes were examined with PCA combined with hierarchical clustering. Each responding clone was given a CD4 or CD8 phenotype based on the CD4+ and CD8+ repertoires, which had been sequenced separately. The public reads were run again by TCRdb, first through fastp at Q25 and then through MiXCR, and only productive beta chains were kept. Duplicate CDR3 protein sequences are folded into a single record with the most common DNA and genes. TCRdb's processing, not the authors' own work, is the source of the V and J calls. This sample lists roughly 510,000 distinct CDR3 sequences; 15% to 20% were detected once. The ten largest clonotypes hold about 8.1% of the sample.

This clonotype was recorded a few times. Its antigen is unknown. No much larger clone exists at a distance of one base, and base qualities are not known. Ficoll-Paque density gradient centrifugation was the method used to isolate PBMCs. Paper-wide results and their limitations: Contracting CD4+ clones were located mainly in the CM and EM memory subsets, whereas CD8+ clones were found to be enriched in EMRA. SARS-CoV-2 specificity of the second-wave clones peaking on day 37 was not confirmed. From day 15 to 85, contracting clones showed balanced CD4/CD8 phenotypes, whereas a second wave of clones that expanded from day 15 to 37 leaned towards CD4+. The study included only a couple of mild cases, and larger cohorts that include severe cases with pre-infection samples were judged to be necessary. The detection of some responding clones in pre-infection memory suggests that pre-existing cross-reactive memory T cells joined the SARS-CoV-2 response.

From cysteine to phenylalanine, the CDR3 is 15 amino acids long. Only CDR3 DNA remains: 45 bases, in frame from the first base. CDR1 and CDR2 were assigned from the germline V gene as SGHRS and YFSETQ. Clipping removes 0 bases from V and 8 bases from J, with 10 as the unmatched junction base count. Sequenced: PBMCs or a T cell subset sorted from them (not recorded which). This TCR was sampled from an adult woman who had mild COVID-19 (a few samples of this study predate the infection). The sample titles of this study are shuffled in the database, so cell type and time point are left out; the donor was told from shared clones. Rearrangement joined TRBV5-1 to TRBJ1-2; 7 central bases correspond to TRBD1. This receptor carries the CDR3 CASSLGGTENSGYTF. The bases are TGCGCCAGCAGCTTGGGTGGGACAGAGAATTCCGGCTACACCTTC.